The 21 T cell receptor beta chains reported below all come from one sample, sequenced in a study of PD-1 blockade in mismatch repair-deficient tumors. The data were produced by immunoSEQ multiplex PCR, yet TCRdb's version contains in-frame clones alone and is incomplete. The repertoire holds 90,000 to 120,000 clones, about 79% seen once, with around 6.6% in the top ten. Specimen: peripheral blood, collected roughly eight months after starting pembrolizumab. The origin of the receptors is an adult with mismatch repair-deficient cancer.

The rearrangement links TRBV7-9 to TRBJ2-1; 12 nucleotides align to TRBD2. J gave up 9 bases and V 5 bases, and 14 bases lay outside the gene matches. CDR3 size: 17 residues. From germline, CDR1 is SEHNR and CDR2 FQNEAQ (reference sequence). The CDR3 protein is CASSPSETSGSRIEQFF. CDR3 coding DNA: TGTGCCAGCAGCCCGAGTGAGACTAGCGGGAGTAGGATTGAGCAGTTCTTC.

The gene calls are TRBV27 and TRBJ2-1, with 7 positions matching TRBD1. Trimming took 4 bases from V and 9 from J; bases not matched to a gene: 12. The CDR3 loop spans 15 amino acids. Germline V gene data show CDR1 as MNHEY and CDR2 as SMNVEV (reference sequence). The CDR3 reads CASSSGQVEDAEQFF. CDR3 bases: TGTGCCAGCAGTTCCGGACAGGTCGAAGATGCTGAGCAGTTCTTC.

The genes are TRBV11-2 and TRBJ1-1, with 8 nucleotides matching TRBD1. After removal of 5 bases from V and 4 bases from J, the junction contained 3 bases not matched to a gene. The length of the CDR3 is 13 residues. CDR1 is SGHAT, CDR2 FQNNGV, per germline. CDR3 in DNA: TGTGCCAGCAGCGCTCAGGGGGCCACTGAAGCTTTCTTT. Protein product: CASSAQGATEAFF.

This sequence joins TRBV7-2 and TRBJ2-5, with 10 bases identical to TRBD1. J gave up 6 bases and V 7 bases, and 8 bases lay outside the gene matches. There are 14 residues in the CDR3. Germline V gene sequence: CDR1 SGHTA, CDR2 FQGNSA. The CDR3 is CASNPGQGKKTQYF. The CDR3 DNA reads as TGTGCCAGCAACCCGGGACAGGGGAAAAAGACCCAGTACTTC.

The chain joins TRBV15 to TRBJ2-2; D is possibly TRBD1 or TRBD2 (5 bases each). Trimming took off 5 bases at V and 5 bases at J, with 15 bases between the two ends. CDR1 is LNHNV, CDR2 YYDKDF, per germline (reference sequence). The CDR3 is made up of 15 amino acids. This chain's CDR3 is CATSVKLGGTGELFF. CDR3 DNA sequence: TGTGCCACCAGCGTGAAGCTTGGGGGAACCGGGGAGCTGTTTTTT.

The CDR3 here is CAWASGRPEETQYF. Here the CDR3 DNA reads TGTGCCTGGGCTAGCGGGAGGCCCGAGGAGACCCAGTACTTC. The chain recombines TRBV30 with TRBJ2-5; TRBD2 matches 11 bases. This CDR3 is 14 amino acids long. The ends lost 5 bases at V and 5 bases at J; junction bases unmatched: 7. Germline CDR1 and CDR2: GTSNPN and SVGIG (reference sequence).

V usage is TRBV6-5 and J usage is TRBJ2-2, with 8 bases that match TRBD1. Trimming cost V 0 bases and J 5 bases; bases outside gene matches: 5. This CDR3 comprises 16 residues. CDR1 is MNHEY and CDR2 is SVGAGI in the germline V gene. CDR3 bases: TGTGCCAGCAGTTACTCGAAGGGGACAGGAACCGGGGAGCTGTTTTTT. This codes for CASSYSKGTGTGELFF.

DNA for the CDR3: TGTGCCAGCAGCTCCTACACCTCTAGCACAGATACGCAGTATTTT. Its translation: CASSSYTSSTDTQYF. This rearrangement joins TRBV7-9 to TRBJ2-3, with D hard to call. Per germline, CDR1 SEHNR and CDR2 FQNEAQ (reference sequence). This CDR3 has 15 amino acids. Trimming took 4 bases from V and 0 from J, leaving 11 bases between them.

V gene TRBV6-5 combines with J gene TRBJ2-5; D might be TRBD2 (6 bases). V was trimmed by 7 bases and J by 2 bases, leaving 11 bases between them. This CDR3 is built from 13 residues. Looked up from germline, CDR1 is MNHEY and CDR2 is SVGAGI. As DNA, the CDR3 is TGTGCCAGCACTCGGGACTCTCAAGAGACCCAGTACTTC. Protein sequence: CASTRDSQETQYF.

CDR3 residues: CASSKSGGSGEQFF. The CDR3 DNA reads as TGTGCCAGCAGCAAGTCGGGGGGTTCGGGTGAGCAGTTCTTC. This chain joins TRBV9 and TRBJ2-1, with 7 bases lining up with TRBD2. The V segment lost 4 bases and the J segment 9 bases; nucleotides outside the gene matches: 10. Germline V CDR1 and CDR2: SGDLS, YYNGEE. This CDR3 is 14 amino acids long.

This clone was counted many times. The rearrangement links TRBV9 to TRBJ2-3; the match to TRBD2 covers 11 bases. The V segment lost 2 bases and the J segment 5 bases; nucleotides outside the gene matches: 10. Germline V CDR1 and CDR2: SGDLS, YYNGEE. The CDR3 runs 17 residues. This CDR3 reads CASSVEDSGRGRDTQYF. In DNA, the CDR3 is TGTGCCAGCAGCGTCGAGGATAGCGGGAGGGGCCGAGATACGCAGTATTTT.

V gene TRBV5-1 combines with J gene TRBJ2-3; tentatively, D is TRBD1 or TRBD2 (6 bases each). CDR3 size: 13 residues. V was pared by 1 base and J by 15 bases, with 18 bases between. CDR1 SGHRS and CDR2 YFSETQ come from the germline V gene. The CDR3 is CASSLPGAPDIYF. DNA of the CDR3: TGCGCCAGCAGCTTGCCGGGGGCTCCAGATATTTATTTT.

This sequence joins TRBV7-9 and TRBJ2-1; the D gene could be TRBD1 or TRBD2 (5 bases each). CDR1 is SEHNR and CDR2 is FQNEAQ in the germline V gene (reference sequence). The ends were cut back, 5 bases at V and 4 bases at J, with 15 bases in the middle. The CDR3 extends over 15 amino acids. The DNA for the CDR3 is TGTGCCAGCAGCCCGCCCGGGACGTGGTACAATGAGCAGTTCTTC. Encoded protein: CASSPPGTWYNEQFF.

The gene calls are TRBV4-1 and TRBJ1-2; the D is unclear. The CDR3 runs 15 residues. V was cut by 0 bases and J by 0 bases, with 8 bases left in between. Looked up from germline, CDR1 is MGHRA and CDR2 is YSYEKL. The CDR3 is CASSQEPTANYGYTF. CDR3 DNA: TGCGCCAGCAGCCAAGAACCAACAGCTAACTATGGCTACACCTTC.

The V gene is TRBV6-5, the J gene TRBJ1-4; 7 bases align to TRBD1. CDR3 length: 15 residues. Germline values: CDR1 MNHEY, CDR2 SVGAGI. The junction had 3 bases not matched to a gene; V was cut back by 2 bases and J by 3 bases. The CDR3: CASSYRDRANEKLFF. The CDR3 DNA sequence: TGTGCCAGCAGTTACCGGGACAGAGCTAATGAAAAACTGTTTTTT.

This clone appeared a few times. This sequence joins TRBV10-3 and TRBJ2-5; 7 bases match TRBD2. This CDR3 has 15 amino acids. CDR1 is ENHRY and CDR2 is SYGVKD in the germline V gene. The V and J ends lost 4 bases and 4 bases, in that order; junction bases with no gene match: 9. CDR3 bases: TGTGCCATCAGTGGGGGCGGGAGAGGGTCAGAGACCCAGTACTTC. Its translation is CAISGGGRGSETQYF.

This chain joins TRBV11-2 and TRBJ2-4; 9 bases line up with TRBD2. The germline gives CDR1 SGHAT, CDR2 FQNNGV. The trim removed 3 bases at V and 7 bases at J, leaving 4 bases unmatched. The CDR3 length is 14 residues. The CDR3 DNA sequence: TGTGCCAGCAGCTTTAGCGGGAGAGGCAACATTCAGTACTTC. Residues: CASSFSGRGNIQYF.

The chain joins TRBV7-9 to TRBJ1-4; TRBD1 matches at 7 bases. Germline lookup yields CDR1 SEHNR and CDR2 FQNEAQ (reference sequence). CDR3 size: 14 residues. After removal of 4 bases from V and 7 bases from J, the junction contained 6 bases not matched to a gene. CDR3 bases: TGTGCCAGCAGCTACACAGGGGAAGTTGAAAAACTGTTTTTT. The encoded protein is CASSYTGEVEKLFF.

This chain connects TRBV7-3 to TRBJ2-2; no definite D call. The CDR3 is 14 residues long. The germline V gene encodes CDR1 SGHTA and CDR2 FQGTGA. V dropped 5 bases and J dropped 6 bases, with 13 bases sitting between them. CDR3 sequence (DNA): TGTGCCAGCAGCGCCGACGTGGTCGCCGGGGAGCTGTTTTTT. Encoded protein: CASSADVVAGELFF. Based on the CDR3 plus reference TRBV7-3 and TRBJ2-2, the full variable domain is GAGVSQTPSNKVTEKGKYVELRCDPISGHTALYWYRQSLGQGPEFLIYFQGTGAADDSGLPNDRFFAVRPEGSVSTLKIQRTERGDSAVYLCASSADVVAGELFFGEGSRLTVL.

The V call is TRBV4-1, the J call TRBJ2-7, with D perhaps matching TRBD1 (6 bases). The CDR3 has 16 residues. Trimming left V 1 base short and J 0 bases short, with 13 bases between. Germline CDR1 is MGHRA and CDR2 is YSYEKL. CDR3 residues: CASSQGTGWDSYEQYF. The CDR3 DNA reads TGCGCCAGCAGCCAAGGTACAGGGTGGGACTCCTACGAGCAGTACTTC.

The chain uses TRBV12-5 and TRBJ2-1, with 7 bases lining up with TRBD1. V shed 6 bases, J shed 2 bases, and the junction held 7 bases outside the gene matches. CDR3 size: 15 residues. Germline V gene lookup returns CDR1 LGHNT and CDR2 FRNRAP. The CDR3 here is CASGIGQVAYNEQFF. DNA of the CDR3: TGTGCTAGTGGAATCGGACAGGTGGCCTACAATGAGCAGTTCTTC.